The TCR beta chain under discussion was sequenced for a study of blood T cell repertoires in COVID-19. In the study overall: COVID-19 samples, acute and convalescent, were from the United States, Italy and Spain. The analysed material was cDNA or gDNA that came from T cells, B-cell-depleted T cells, or PBMCs.

The authors' processing: From reference gene primer amplification, estimates of nucleated cell counts were derived. Repertoires were generated with immunoSEQ multiplex PCR, while TCRdb's copy carries only in-frame clones and drops some. V, J and clone size were drawn from that table, and D and trimming were deduced from the DNA. Of about 280,000 clones in the sample, roughly 90% were seen once. From germline, CDR1 is SGHDN and CDR2 FVKESK. The CDR3 contains 14 residues. V was clipped by 2 bases and J by 4 bases, with 12 bases between them. It was during active infection that Seattle patients were enrolled and then longitudinally followed.

The clonotype comes from a woman between 65 and 79 years old with COVID-19, enrolled during active disease. This chain links TRBV14 with TRBJ2-7; no firm D call. Source material: peripheral blood. In nucleotides, the CDR3 is TGTGCCAGCAGCCAACTACTAACCGCATACGAGCAGTACTTC. This translates into CASSQLLTAYEQYF.